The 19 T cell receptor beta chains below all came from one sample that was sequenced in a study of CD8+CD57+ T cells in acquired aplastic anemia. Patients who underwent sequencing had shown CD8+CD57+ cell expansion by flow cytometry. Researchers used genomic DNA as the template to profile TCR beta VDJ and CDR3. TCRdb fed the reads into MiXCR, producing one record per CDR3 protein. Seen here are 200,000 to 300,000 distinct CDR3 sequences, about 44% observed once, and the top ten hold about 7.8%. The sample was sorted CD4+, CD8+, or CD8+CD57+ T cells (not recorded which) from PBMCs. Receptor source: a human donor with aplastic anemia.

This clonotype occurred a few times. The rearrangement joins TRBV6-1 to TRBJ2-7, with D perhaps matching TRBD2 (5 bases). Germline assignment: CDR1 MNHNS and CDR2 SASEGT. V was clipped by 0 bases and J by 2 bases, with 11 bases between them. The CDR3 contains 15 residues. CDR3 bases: TGTGCCAGCAGTGAAGCCGGGGAAGGTCCCTACGAGCAGTACTTC. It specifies CASSEAGEGPYEQYF.

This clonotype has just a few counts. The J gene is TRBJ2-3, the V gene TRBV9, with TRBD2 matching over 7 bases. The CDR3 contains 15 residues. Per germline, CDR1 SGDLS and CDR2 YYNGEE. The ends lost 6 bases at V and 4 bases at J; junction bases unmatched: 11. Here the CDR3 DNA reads TGTGCCAGCAATCTCCGGGGGGTGAGATCAGATACGCAGTATTTT. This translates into CASNLRGVRSDTQYF.

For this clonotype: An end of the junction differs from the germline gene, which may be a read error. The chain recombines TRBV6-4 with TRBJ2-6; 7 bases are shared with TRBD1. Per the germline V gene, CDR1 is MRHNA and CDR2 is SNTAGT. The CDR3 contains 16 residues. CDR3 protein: CASSKTTGVGADVLTF. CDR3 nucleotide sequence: TGTGCCAGCAGTAAAACCACAGGGGTCGGGGCCGACGTCCTGACTTTC.

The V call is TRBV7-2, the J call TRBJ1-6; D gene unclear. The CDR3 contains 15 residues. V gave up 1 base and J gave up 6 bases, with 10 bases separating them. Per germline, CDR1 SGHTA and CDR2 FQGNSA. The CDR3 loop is CASSLVRSANSPLHF. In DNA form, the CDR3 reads TGTGCCAGCAGCTTAGTCAGGTCGGCTAATTCACCCCTCCACTTT.

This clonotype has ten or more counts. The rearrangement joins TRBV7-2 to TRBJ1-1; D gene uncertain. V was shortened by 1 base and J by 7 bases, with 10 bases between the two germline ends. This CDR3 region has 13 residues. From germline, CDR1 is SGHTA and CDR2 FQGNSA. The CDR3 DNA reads TGTGCCAGCAGCTTAGTTGTGGCGGATGAAGCTTTCTTT. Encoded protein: CASSLVVADEAFF. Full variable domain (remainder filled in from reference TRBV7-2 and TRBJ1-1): GAGVSQSPSNKVTEKGKDVELRCDPISGHTALYWYRQSLGQGLEFLIYFQGNSAPDKSGLPSDRFSAERTGGSVSTLTIQRTQQEDSAVYLCASSLVVADEAFFGQGTRLTVV.

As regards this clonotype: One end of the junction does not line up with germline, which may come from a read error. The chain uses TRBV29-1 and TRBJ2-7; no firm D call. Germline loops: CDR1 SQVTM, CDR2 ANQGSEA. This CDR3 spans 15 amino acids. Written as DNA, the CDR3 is TGCAGTGTTGAAGGTAGAGAGGAGACCGGCTACGAGCAGTACTTC. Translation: CSVEGREETGYEQYF.

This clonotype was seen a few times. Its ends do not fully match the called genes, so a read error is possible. CDR3 DNA sequence: TGCGCCAGCAGCTTAGGGTCGAGCTACGTGCAGTACTTC. As protein: CASSLGSSYVQYF. The J gene is TRBJ2-7, the V gene TRBV10-1; D not certain. The CDR3 is made up of 13 amino acids. The germline gives CDR1 WNHNN, CDR2 SYGVQD (reference sequence).

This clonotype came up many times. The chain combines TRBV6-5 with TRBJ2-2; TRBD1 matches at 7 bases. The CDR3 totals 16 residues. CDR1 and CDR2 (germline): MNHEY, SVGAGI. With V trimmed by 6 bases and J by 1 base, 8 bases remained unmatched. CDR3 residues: CASSNGGDRNTGELFF. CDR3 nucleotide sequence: TGTGCCAGCAGCAACGGTGGGGACAGGAACACCGGGGAGCTGTTTTTT.

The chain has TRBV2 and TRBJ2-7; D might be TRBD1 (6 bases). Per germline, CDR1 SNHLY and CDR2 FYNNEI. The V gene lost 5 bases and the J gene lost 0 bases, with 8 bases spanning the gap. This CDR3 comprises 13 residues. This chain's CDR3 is CASSHRVSYEQYF. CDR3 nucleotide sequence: TGTGCCAGCAGTCACAGGGTCTCCTACGAGCAGTACTTC.

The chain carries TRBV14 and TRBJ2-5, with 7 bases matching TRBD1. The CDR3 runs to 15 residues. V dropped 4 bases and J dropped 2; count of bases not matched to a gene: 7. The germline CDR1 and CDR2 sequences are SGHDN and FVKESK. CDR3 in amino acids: CASSPYRGQQETQYF. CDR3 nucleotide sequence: TGTGCCAGCAGCCCCTACAGGGGTCAGCAAGAGACCCAGTACTTC.

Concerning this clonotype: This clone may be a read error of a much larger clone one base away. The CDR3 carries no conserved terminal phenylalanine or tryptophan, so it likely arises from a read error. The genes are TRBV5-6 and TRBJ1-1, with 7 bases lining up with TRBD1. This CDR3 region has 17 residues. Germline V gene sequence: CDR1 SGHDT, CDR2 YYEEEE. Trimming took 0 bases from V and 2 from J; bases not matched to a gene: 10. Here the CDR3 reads CASSLVGGGAYNTEAFL. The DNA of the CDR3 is TGTGCCAGCAGCTTGGTCGGAGGGGGCGCGTACAACACTGAAGCTTTCCTT.

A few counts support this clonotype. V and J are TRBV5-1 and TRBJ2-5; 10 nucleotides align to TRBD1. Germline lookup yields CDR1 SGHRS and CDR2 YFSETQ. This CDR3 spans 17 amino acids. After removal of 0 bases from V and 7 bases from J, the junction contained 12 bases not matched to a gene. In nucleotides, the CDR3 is TGCGCCAGCAGCTTGGGAGACAGGGGGCTGGGGAAGGGGACCCAGTACTTC. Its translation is CASSLGDRGLGKGTQYF.

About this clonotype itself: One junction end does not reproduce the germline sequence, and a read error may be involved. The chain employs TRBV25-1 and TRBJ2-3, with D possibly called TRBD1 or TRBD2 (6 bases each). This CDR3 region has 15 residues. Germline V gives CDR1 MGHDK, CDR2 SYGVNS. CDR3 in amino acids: CAGSEWGARTDTQYF. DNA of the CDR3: TGTGCCGGCAGTGAATGGGGGGCGCGGACAGATACGCAGTATTTT.

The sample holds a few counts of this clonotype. This CDR3 reads CASSTTSGAYEQYF. The CDR3 DNA sequence: TGTGCCAGCAGCACCACTTCAGGAGCCTACGAGCAGTACTTC. The rearrangement links TRBV27 to TRBJ2-7; no firm D call. The germline gives CDR1 MNHEY, CDR2 SMNVEV (reference sequence). The CDR3 runs 14 residues. The germline V and J ends were trimmed by 6 bases and 2 bases, with 14 bases remaining between them.

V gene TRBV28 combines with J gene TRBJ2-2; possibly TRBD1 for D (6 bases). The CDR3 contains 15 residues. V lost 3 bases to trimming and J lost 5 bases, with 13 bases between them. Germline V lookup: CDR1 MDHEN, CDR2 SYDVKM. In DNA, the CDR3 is TGTGCCAGCAGTTTCGGCAGGGGATATACCGGGGAGCTGTTTTTT. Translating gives CASSFGRGYTGELFF.

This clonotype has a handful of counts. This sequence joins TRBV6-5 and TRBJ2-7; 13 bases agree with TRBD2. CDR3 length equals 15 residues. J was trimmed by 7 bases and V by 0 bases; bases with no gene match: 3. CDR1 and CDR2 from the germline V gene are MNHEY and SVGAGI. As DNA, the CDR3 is TGTGCCAGCAGTTACTCAGGACTAGCGGGGGTTGAGCAGTACTTC. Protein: CASSYSGLAGVEQYF.

DNA for the CDR3: TGTGCTAGTGGTTCCTTAGACAGGGGGCGCAATCAGCCCCAGCATTTT. It codes for CASGSLDRGRNQPQHF. This chain connects TRBV12-5 to TRBJ1-5; TRBD1 aligns across 10 bases. CDR1 is LGHNT, CDR2 FRNRAP, per germline. Trimming took 4 bases from V and 2 from J; bases not matched to a gene: 5. The CDR3 contains 16 residues.

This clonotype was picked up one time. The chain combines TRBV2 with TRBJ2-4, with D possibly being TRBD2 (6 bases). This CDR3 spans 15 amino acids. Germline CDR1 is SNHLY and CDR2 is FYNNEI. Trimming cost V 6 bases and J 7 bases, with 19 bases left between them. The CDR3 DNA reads TGTGCCAGCAGCCTTCCGGCGGGGATTAGGAACATTCAGTACTTC. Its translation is CASSLPAGIRNIQYF.

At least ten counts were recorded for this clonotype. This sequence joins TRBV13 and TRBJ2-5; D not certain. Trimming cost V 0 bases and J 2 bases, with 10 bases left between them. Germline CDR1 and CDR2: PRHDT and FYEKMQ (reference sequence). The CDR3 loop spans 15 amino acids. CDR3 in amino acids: CASSLGDGKQETQYF. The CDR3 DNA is TGTGCCAGCAGCTTAGGGGACGGAAAGCAAGAGACCCAGTACTTC.